The next 10 T cell receptor beta chains were all read from a single sample in a study of CD8+ T cells in alopecia areata. It was cDNA, reverse transcribed from extracted RNA, that served as the sequencing template. The assay was immunoSEQ multiplex PCR, and TCRdb's table has in-frame clones only and misses some. The sample records about 160,000 clones, under 70% being singletons. The treatment here: oral pan-JAK inhibitor, 5-10 mg twice daily. The source was CD4+ T cells sorted from blood, collected at week 4, from a patient treated with tofacitinib. Receptors originate from a human donor with alopecia areata.

The chain employs TRBV30 and TRBJ1-5; D is possibly TRBD1 (6 bases). Germline V CDR1 and CDR2: GTSNPN, SVGIG (reference sequence). The V and J ends lost 4 bases and 7 bases respectively, with 20 bases between them. The CDR3 contains 15 residues. The CDR3 DNA sequence: TGTGCCTGGACCCAACGGGGGGGGCTAGTCCAGCCCCAGCATTTT. Its protein product is CAWTQRGGLVQPQHF.

This clone was seen a few times. The rearrangement uses TRBV30 and TRBJ2-7; 10 positions agree with TRBD1. The V gene end was trimmed by 4 bases and the J gene end by 5 bases; junction bases not matched to a gene: 5. In germline, CDR1 is GTSNPN, CDR2 SVGIG (reference sequence). This CDR3 has 13 amino acids. In DNA form, the CDR3 reads TGTGCCTGGATGTTGACAGGGGGCAACGAGCAGTACTTC. It is translated as CAWMLTGGNEQYF.

This chain links TRBV29-1 with TRBJ1-5; no clear D gene. Germline CDR1 SQVTM, CDR2 ANQGSEA. CDR3 length: 12 residues. Trimming stripped 4 bases from V and 3 bases from J, with 7 bases between. CDR3 sequence reads: CSVARDNQPQHF. Written as DNA, the CDR3 is TGCAGCGTTGCCAGAGACAATCAGCCCCAGCATTTT.

Only a few counts were recorded for this clone. The rearrangement joins TRBV29-1 to TRBJ2-1; D gene ambiguous. The ends were cut back, 3 bases at V and 8 bases at J, with 8 bases in the middle. CDR1 and CDR2 from the germline V gene are SQVTM and ANQGSEA. The CDR3 has 11 amino acids. The CDR3 loop is CSVDKLDEQFF. In DNA, the CDR3 is TGCAGCGTTGACAAGCTCGATGAGCAGTTCTTC.

This rearrangement joins TRBV27 to TRBJ2-5; unclear D gene. Germline loops: CDR1 MNHEY, CDR2 SMNVEV (reference sequence). V was shortened by 4 bases and J by 2 bases, with 11 bases between the two germline ends. This CDR3 is 14 amino acids long. CDR3 sequence reads: CASSSRATQETQYF. The CDR3 bases are TGTGCCAGCAGTTCAAGGGCGACTCAAGAGACCCAGTACTTC.

This chain links TRBV29-1 with TRBJ1-2, with a possible D match to TRBD1 (6 bases). V was cut by 3 bases and J by 8 bases, with 19 bases left in between. CDR3 size: 14 residues. Germline assignment: CDR1 SQVTM and CDR2 ANQGSEA. This CDR3 is CSVERGSGARGYTF. The DNA for the CDR3 is TGCAGCGTTGAGAGGGGGAGCGGGGCGCGGGGCTACACCTTC. The whole variable domain, remainder taken from reference TRBV29-1 and TRBJ1-2, is SAVISQKPSRDICQRGTSLTIQCQVDSQVTMMFWYRQQPGQSLTLIATANQGSEATYESGFVIDKFPISRPNLTFSTLTVSNMSPEDSSIYLCSVERGSGARGYTFGSGTRLTVV.

The chain carries TRBV7-9 and TRBJ1-5; the D is unclear. The length of the CDR3 is 13 residues. Trimming shortened V by 3 bases and J by 5 bases, and 8 bases separated the two germline ends. Per germline, CDR1 SEHNR and CDR2 FQNEAQ (reference sequence). Here the CDR3 reads CASSLIRDQPQHF. CDR3 nucleotides: TGTGCCAGCAGCTTGATTCGGGATCAGCCCCAGCATTTT. Using reference TRBV7-9 and TRBJ1-5 for the parts outside the CDR3, the full variable domain is DTGVSQNPRHKITKRGQNVTFRCDPISEHNRLYWYRQTLGQGPEFLTYFQNEAQLEKSRLLSDRFSAERPKGSFSTLEIQRTEQGDSAMYLCASSLIRDQPQHFGDGTRLSIL.

The chain has TRBV5-4 and TRBJ1-6; TRBD1 is a possible D gene (5 bases). The CDR3 is made up of 14 amino acids. The germline V gene has CDR1 SGHNT and CDR2 YYREEE (reference sequence). Trimming took 4 bases from V and 6 from J, leaving 11 bases between them. The CDR3 spells CASSPGSGNSPLHF. Written as DNA, the CDR3 is TGTGCCAGCAGCCCAGGGTCCGGTAATTCACCCCTCCACTTT.

The rearrangement joins TRBV5-4 to TRBJ1-1; 8 bases are a match to TRBD1. The germline CDR1 and CDR2 sequences are SGHNT and YYREEE (reference sequence). The J segment lost 0 bases and the V segment lost 4 bases, leaving 8 bases of the junction unmatched. This CDR3 is built from 16 residues. Here the CDR3 DNA reads TGTGCCAGCAGCGTAGGGACAGGACCCATGAACACTGAAGCTTTCTTT. Its translation is CASSVGTGPMNTEAFF.

The rearrangement links TRBV10-3 to TRBJ1-2; D remains ambiguous. Germline values: CDR1 ENHRY, CDR2 SYGVKD. The CDR3 runs 16 residues. The germline V and J ends were trimmed by 0 bases and 0 bases, with 11 bases remaining between them. The chain's CDR3 is CAISESKQTANYGYTF. CDR3 bases: TGTGCCATCAGTGAGTCGAAACAGACTGCTAACTATGGCTACACCTTC.